These 32 T cell receptor beta chains were all obtained from the same sample, sequenced in a study of blood T cell repertoires in COVID-19. Clones were sequenced by immunoSEQ multiplex PCR, and TCRdb holds only the in-frame ones, with some missing. The sample lists fewer than 200,000 clones; about 85% were seen once. Sequenced: peripheral blood. The receptor set was obtained from a man in his sixties who had recovered from COVID-19.

The chain employs TRBV19 and TRBJ2-2, with D tentatively TRBD1 (5 bases). This CDR3 has 13 residues. The V end lost 5 bases, the J end lost 1 base, and 5 bases lay between the germline ends. Looked up from germline, CDR1 is LNHDA and CDR2 is SQIVND (reference sequence). DNA of the CDR3: TGTGCCAGTAGTGGACAGAACACCGGGGAGCTGTTTTTT. It is translated as CASSGQNTGELFF.

The J gene is TRBJ1-1, the V gene TRBV6-2 or TRBV6-3; D call uncertain. Germline V gene sequence: CDR1 MNHEY, CDR2 SVGEGT. This CDR3 has 14 amino acids. Trimming stripped 6 bases from V and 6 bases from J, with 17 bases between. The DNA for the CDR3 is TGTGCCAGCAGCCCACTCTACGATGAAGCTGAAGCTTTCTTT. Its translation is CASSPLYDEAEAFF.

The rearrangement links TRBV5-8 to TRBJ1-1; tentative D call: TRBD1 (5 bases). Trimming cost V 2 bases and J 10 bases, with 9 bases left between them. Looked up from germline, CDR1 is SGHTS and CDR2 is YDEGEE. This CDR3 region has 11 residues. CDR3 in amino acids: CASSLYGGAFF. The CDR3 region has the DNA TGTGCCAGCAGCTTATACGGGGGAGCTTTCTTT.

The rearrangement links TRBV24-1 to TRBJ1-2; D is perhaps TRBD1 (5 bases). The V and J ends lost 4 bases and 8 bases respectively, with 13 bases between them. The germline CDR1 and CDR2 sequences are KGHDR and SFDVKD. CDR3 length: 13 residues. The DNA of the CDR3 is TGTGCCACCAGTGACCTGGACAATCAGGGCTACACCTTC. It specifies CATSDLDNQGYTF.

This rearrangement joins TRBV5-1 to TRBJ2-7, with 10 bases fitting TRBD2. Germline CDR1 reads SGHRS; CDR2 reads YFSETQ. The CDR3 is made up of 15 amino acids. V dropped 1 base and J dropped 4; count of bases not matched to a gene: 5. The CDR3 is CASSLSSGGPYEQYF. The CDR3 DNA is TGCGCCAGCAGCTTGTCTAGCGGGGGCCCGTACGAGCAGTACTTC.

V is TRBV19 and J is TRBJ1-2, with 7 nucleotides matching TRBD1. This CDR3 contains 15 residues. Germline CDR1 is LNHDA and CDR2 is SQIVND (reference sequence). The ends lost 7 bases at V and 2 bases at J; junction bases unmatched: 10. CDR3 sequence (DNA): TGTGCCAGTACCCACCGGGACAGCTTAAACTATGGCTACACCTTC. Its protein is CASTHRDSLNYGYTF.

The genes are TRBV27 and TRBJ2-7, with TRBD1 matching over 7 bases. With V trimmed by 0 bases and J by 5 bases, 7 bases remained unmatched. Germline V gene sequence: CDR1 MNHEY, CDR2 SMNVEV (reference sequence). CDR3 length equals 15 residues. CDR3 DNA sequence: TGTGCCAGCAGTTTATCCGAACAGGGGTTCCACGAGCAGTACTTC. It encodes CASSLSEQGFHEQYF.

The rearrangement uses TRBV5-6 and TRBJ2-2; D possibly corresponds to TRBD2 (6 bases). The V and J ends lost 4 bases and 1 base respectively, with 17 bases between them. The CDR3 contains 17 residues. Germline lookup yields CDR1 SGHDT and CDR2 YYEEEE. The CDR3 DNA reads TGTGCCAGCAGCCGGGGGTCTTTTACTTGGAACACCGGGGAGCTGTTTTTT. This sequence encodes CASSRGSFTWNTGELFF.

The CDR3: CASSQDLDGELFF. In DNA form, the CDR3 reads TGCGCCAGCAGCCAGGACTTGGACGGGGAGCTGTTTTTT. V usage is TRBV5-1 and J usage is TRBJ2-2; D possibly corresponds to TRBD2 (5 bases). CDR1 is SGHRS and CDR2 is YFSETQ in the germline V gene. Deletions cut 4 bases from V and 7 bases from J, with 11 bases between. CDR3 size: 13 residues.

The gene calls are TRBV7-2 and TRBJ2-5; TRBD1 agrees at 7 bases. The junction had 7 bases not matched to a gene; V was cut back by 1 base and J by 5 bases. Per germline, CDR1 SGHTA and CDR2 FQGNSA. The CDR3 extends over 15 amino acids. The DNA of the CDR3 is TGTGCCAGCAGCTTAGAAGGGGGCGCGGGCGAGACCCAGTACTTC. Encoded protein: CASSLEGGAGETQYF.

The J gene is TRBJ1-2, the V gene TRBV19; D remains ambiguous. The germline CDR1 and CDR2 sequences are LNHDA and SQIVND (reference sequence). The V end lost 2 bases, the J end lost 5 bases, and 9 bases lay between the germline ends. This CDR3 is built from 13 residues. CDR3: CASSIMWRYGYTF. The CDR3 coding sequence is TGTGCCAGTAGTATAATGTGGCGGTATGGCTACACCTTC.

The table lists this clone with a few counts. V usage is TRBV19 and J usage is TRBJ1-5; 7 nucleotides align to TRBD1. V lost 4 bases and J lost 4; bases outside the gene matches: 7. Germline V gene data show CDR1 as LNHDA and CDR2 as SQIVND (reference sequence). The CDR3 length is 15 residues. CDR3 nucleotides: TGTGCCAGTAGTACCTACTGGGACAGTAATCAGCCCCAGCATTTT. This sequence encodes CASSTYWDSNQPQHF.

The J gene is TRBJ1-1, the V gene TRBV27, with no clear D. This CDR3 is 13 amino acids long. Trimming cost V 3 bases and J 3 bases, with 8 bases left between them. Germline V gene lookup returns CDR1 MNHEY and CDR2 SMNVEV (reference sequence). The CDR3 sequence: CASSLTQYTEAFF. The CDR3 coding sequence is TGTGCCAGCAGTTTGACACAATACACTGAAGCTTTCTTT.

This clone occurred once. The chain is built from TRBV12-3 or TRBV12-4 and TRBJ1-1; 7 nucleotides match TRBD1. The V segment lost 6 bases and the J segment 11 bases; nucleotides outside the gene matches: 12. The CDR3 consists of 13 residues. CDR3 amino acids: CASSRDRAGGAFF. The CDR3 coding sequence is TGTGCCAGCAGCCGAGACAGGGCCGGTGGCGCTTTCTTT.

V gene TRBV4-1 combines with J gene TRBJ1-1, with TRBD1 identical over 7 bases. CDR3 size: 16 residues. Germline V gives CDR1 MGHRA, CDR2 YSYEKL. V gave up 1 base and J gave up 1 base; unmatched junction bases: 6. The CDR3 coding sequence is TGCGCCAGCAGCCAAGGCGCAGGGGGAACGAACACTGAAGCTTTCTTT. This encodes CASSQGAGGTNTEAFF.

The chain joins TRBV19 to TRBJ1-1; no clear D. The CDR3 has 13 amino acids. The ends were cut back, 6 bases at V and 1 base at J, with 9 bases in the middle. Germline CDR1 reads LNHDA; CDR2 reads SQIVND (reference sequence). The CDR3 DNA reads as TGTGCCAGTAGCGAGACAAGGAACACTGAAGCTTTCTTT. This codes for CASSETRNTEAFF.

This clone has a single count. V gene TRBV12-5 combines with J gene TRBJ2-1; no firm D call. The CDR3 has 14 residues. V lost 7 bases, J lost 0 bases, and 10 bases lay in between. CDR1 LGHNT and CDR2 FRNRAP come from the germline V gene. In DNA form, the CDR3 reads TGTGCTAGTGCCTTGCTAGGCTCCTACAATGAGCAGTTCTTC. As protein: CASALLGSYNEQFF. The whole variable domain, remainder taken from reference TRBV12-5 and TRBJ2-1, is DARVTQTPRHKVTEMGQEVTMRCQPILGHNTVFWYRQTMMQGLELLAYFRNRAPLDDSGMPKDRFSAEMPDATLATLKIQPSEPRDSAVYFCASALLGSYNEQFFGPGTRLTVL.

In the case of this clone: The sample has other DNA sequences that encode this CDR3 too. DNA of the CDR3: TGTGCCAGCAGCCCCGGACAGGGCACAGATACGCAGTATTTT. It specifies CASSPGQGTDTQYF. This chain connects TRBV11-3 to TRBJ2-3, with TRBD1 matching 7 bases. V was clipped by 5 bases and J by 1 base; unmatched bases: 3. CDR1 is SGHNT and CDR2 is YENEEA in the germline V gene. The CDR3 loop spans 14 amino acids.

This clone has just one count. V is TRBV6-2 or TRBV6-3 and J is TRBJ1-5; D call uncertain. The CDR3 length is 13 residues. Trimming took off 4 bases at V and 2 bases at J, with 6 bases between the two ends. CDR1 and CDR2 (germline): MNHEY, SVGEGT. The CDR3 DNA reads as TGTGCCAGCAGTTTCGTCGGCAATCAGCCCCAGCATTTT. Residues: CASSFVGNQPQHF.

The CDR3 coding sequence is TGTGCCAGCAGTAAGACAGGGAAGGCTGAAGCTTTCTTT. Protein product: CASSKTGKAEAFF. This chain joins TRBV6-2 or TRBV6-3 and TRBJ1-1; the match to TRBD1 covers 7 bases. The CDR3 totals 13 residues. The V gene's germline CDR1 is MNHEY and CDR2 SVGEGT. V dropped 5 bases and J dropped 6; count of bases not matched to a gene: 6.

This chain uses TRBV19 with TRBJ1-2; no clear D. Germline CDR1 is LNHDA and CDR2 is SQIVND (reference sequence). V dropped 6 bases and J dropped 7 bases, with 18 bases sitting between them. The CDR3 contains 14 residues. The CDR3 here is CASSVVGRGPGYTF. In DNA, the CDR3 is TGTGCCAGTAGCGTGGTCGGGAGAGGTCCTGGCTACACCTTC.

The chain joins TRBV6-5 to TRBJ2-7; 11 nucleotides agree with TRBD1. V gave up 7 bases and J gave up 1 base; unmatched junction bases: 6. The CDR3 length is 15 residues. Germline V CDR1 and CDR2: MNHEY, SVGAGI. The CDR3 coding sequence is TGTGCCAGCACCAACGGGGACAGGGGGTCCTACGAGCAGTACTTC. Residues: CASTNGDRGSYEQYF.

This clone occurred once. The rearrangement links TRBV9 to TRBJ2-6; D gene uncertain. The CDR3 has 21 residues. The V gene lost 4 bases and the J gene lost 0 bases, with 26 bases spanning the gap. The germline CDR1 and CDR2 sequences are SGDLS and YYNGEE. The CDR3 protein is CASSSILVGPSQGSGANVLTF. In DNA, the CDR3 is TGTGCCAGCAGCTCAATCCTCGTTGGGCCATCACAAGGCTCTGGGGCCAACGTCCTGACTTTC.

The gene calls are TRBV5-5 and TRBJ1-6; TRBD1 aligns across 7 bases. Germline V CDR1 and CDR2: SGHKS, YYEKEE (reference sequence). The CDR3 has 13 residues. V shed 5 bases, J shed 6 bases, and the junction held 2 bases outside the gene matches. The CDR3 coding sequence is TGTGCCAGCAGTGGGACAGCTAATTCACCCCTCCACTTT. Translation: CASSGTANSPLHF.

A few counts support this clone. J is TRBJ1-2 and V is TRBV7-2, with 7 bases matching TRBD1. Trimming removed 6 bases from V and 8 bases from J; junction bases left unmatched: 15. CDR1 and CDR2 (germline): SGHTA, FQGNSA. This CDR3 has 15 amino acids. The CDR3 region is CASSFERGPLGGYTF. In DNA, the CDR3 is TGTGCCAGCAGTTTTGAGAGGGGGCCCCTCGGGGGCTACACCTTC.

The gene calls are TRBV5-1 and TRBJ2-3, with D maybe TRBD1 (6 bases). This CDR3 contains 15 residues. Germline V gene data show CDR1 as SGHRS and CDR2 as YFSETQ. V was trimmed by 4 bases and J by 1 base, leaving 13 bases between them. CDR3 loop: CASSSWDTGTDTQYF. CDR3 nucleotide sequence: TGCGCCAGCAGCAGTTGGGACACCGGCACAGATACGCAGTATTTT.

The chain has TRBV11-3 and TRBJ2-1, with 9 bases aligning to TRBD2. With 1 base clipped from V and 4 bases from J, the junction kept 2 bases outside the gene matches. This CDR3 has 15 residues. Germline-derived CDR1 and CDR2 are SGHNT and YENEEA. The CDR3 DNA is TGTGCCAGCAGCTTAGGGCGGGGGGGGTACAATGAGCAGTTCTTC. Protein: CASSLGRGGYNEQFF.

J is TRBJ2-5 and V is TRBV7-9; 7 positions match TRBD2. This CDR3 comprises 14 residues. Trimming at V came to 5 bases and at J to 0 bases, leaving 3 bases not matched to a gene. CDR1 and CDR2 from the germline V gene are SEHNR and FQNEAQ (reference sequence). The CDR3, as DNA: TGTGCCAGCAGCCTGGGGGGGTACCAAGAGACCCAGTACTTC. This gives the protein CASSLGGYQETQYF. Full variable domain (outside the CDR3, taken from reference TRBV7-9 and TRBJ2-5): DTGVSQNPRHKITKRGQNVTFRCDPISEHNRLYWYRQTLGQGPEFLTYFQNEAQLEKSRLLSDRFSAERPKGSFSTLEIQRTEQGDSAMYLCASSLGGYQETQYFGPGTRLLVL.

The genes are TRBV6-1 and TRBJ1-2; a possible D gene is TRBD1 (6 bases). Trimming pared 0 bases from V and 4 bases from J, leaving 15 bases between. There are 16 residues in the CDR3. The germline V gene has CDR1 MNHNS and CDR2 SASEGT. CDR3 region: CASSEALVGAGYGYTF. In nucleotides, the CDR3 is TGTGCCAGCAGTGAAGCGCTTGTGGGGGCTGGCTATGGCTACACCTTC.

CDR3 loop: CASSSGLAGVGWQETQYF. DNA of the CDR3: TGTGCCAGCAGCTCGGGACTAGCGGGGGTAGGATGGCAAGAGACCCAGTACTTC. The chain recombines TRBV5-6 with TRBJ2-5, with 14 bases matching TRBD2. The CDR3 has 18 residues. Germline V gives CDR1 SGHDT, CDR2 YYEEEE. Germline trimming cut 3 bases from V and 2 bases from J; bases unmatched to any gene: 9. The variable domain in full, completed from reference TRBV5-6 and TRBJ2-5, reads DAGVTQSPTHLIKTRGQQVTLRCSPKSGHDTVSWYQQALGQGPQFIFQYYEEEERQRGNFPDRFSGHQFPNYSSELNVNALLLGDSALYLCASSSGLAGVGWQETQYFGPGTRLLVL.

The chain joins TRBV19 to TRBJ1-1; tentative D call: TRBD1 (5 bases). CDR3 size: 12 residues. The germline V gene has CDR1 LNHDA and CDR2 SQIVND (reference sequence). Trimming pared 8 bases from V and 7 bases from J, leaving 14 bases between. CDR3 sequence (DNA): TGTGCCAGTGGGGCGGGGGGACTTGAAGCTTTCTTT. This sequence encodes CASGAGGLEAFF.

The chain combines TRBV27 with TRBJ1-2; TRBD1 agrees at 9 bases. V gave up 4 bases and J gave up 2 bases; unmatched junction bases: 11. Germline V gives CDR1 MNHEY, CDR2 SMNVEV (reference sequence). CDR3 length: 17 residues. CDR3 region: CASSSTGGLGLNYGYTF. CDR3 coding DNA: TGTGCCAGCAGTTCAACAGGGGGCCTCGGATTAAACTATGGCTACACCTTC.